Below, 28 T cell receptor beta chains from the same sample are listed, as sequenced in a study of cytomegalovirus exposure and HLA in healthy donors. The PCR contained 60 Vbeta and 13 Jbeta primers. The data were produced by immunoSEQ multiplex PCR, yet TCRdb's version contains in-frame clones alone and is incomplete. The sample contains 150,000 to 200,000 clones, approximately 80% of which appear only once. Specimen: PBMCs. The receptors were sampled from a woman aged 45-65 years in good health and CMV-seropositive.

The chain carries TRBV5-4 and TRBJ1-2; D gene uncertain. CDR1 is SGHNT and CDR2 is YYREEE in the germline V gene (reference sequence). CDR3 length equals 15 residues. V shed 1 base and J shed 4 bases, with 14 bases lying between them. The CDR3 DNA reads TGTGCCAGCAGCTTGAGACTCACGGGAGTCTATGGCTACACCTTC. Residues: CASSLRLTGVYGYTF.

This clone was seen a handful of times. The chain carries TRBV5-1 and TRBJ2-6; no definite D call. With 4 bases removed from V and 2 bases from J, the gap between germline ends came to 7 bases. Germline-derived CDR1 and CDR2 are SGHRS and YFSETQ. This CDR3 has 14 residues. CDR3 protein: CASSPEAGANVLTF. The CDR3 bases are TGCGCCAGCAGCCCTGAGGCTGGGGCCAACGTCCTGACTTTC.

The chain employs TRBV6-5 and TRBJ1-6; D possibly corresponds to TRBD1 (6 bases). Germline assignment: CDR1 MNHEY and CDR2 SVGAGI. The CDR3 is made up of 16 amino acids. V lost 0 bases and J lost 7, with 13 bases in between. CDR3 nucleotides: TGTGCCAGCAGTTACTCGTGGCAGGGGAAAAATTCACCCCTCCACTTT. Its translation: CASSYSWQGKNSPLHF.

The rearrangement links TRBV6-5 to TRBJ1-4; maybe TRBD1 (6 bases). Germline V gives CDR1 MNHEY, CDR2 SVGAGI. Trimming shortened V by 2 bases and J by 3 bases, and 10 bases separated the two germline ends. The CDR3 runs 15 residues. CDR3 loop: CASSYEGGANEKLFF. The CDR3 nucleotides are TGTGCCAGCAGTTACGAAGGGGGGGCTAATGAAAAACTGTTTTTT.

The chain combines TRBV7-9 with TRBJ1-4; no firm D call. V lost 7 bases to trimming and J lost 8 bases, with 17 bases between them. The germline CDR1 and CDR2 sequences are SEHNR and FQNEAQ (reference sequence). The CDR3 has 14 amino acids. The CDR3 is CASTADAGKEKLFF. CDR3 DNA: TGTGCCAGCACCGCTGATGCGGGCAAGGAAAAACTGTTTTTT.

V and J are TRBV19 and TRBJ2-5; TRBD2 agrees at 12 bases. CDR1 is LNHDA, CDR2 SQIVND, per germline (reference sequence). The V segment lost 2 bases and the J segment 3 bases; nucleotides outside the gene matches: 1. The CDR3 runs 15 residues. CDR3 DNA sequence: TGTGCCAGTAGTATATGGACTAGCGGGGAAGAGACCCAGTACTTC. It yields the protein CASSIWTSGEETQYF.

The V and J genes are TRBV5-1 and TRBJ1-1; D might be TRBD1 (6 bases). Trimming shortened V by 4 bases and J by 8 bases, and 15 bases separated the two germline ends. From germline, CDR1 is SGHRS and CDR2 YFSETQ. The CDR3 runs to 13 residues. In DNA, the CDR3 is TGCGCCAGCAGCCTCACAGGGTCCGCCGAAGCTTTCTTT. Its translation: CASSLTGSAEAFF.

V usage is TRBV27 and J usage is TRBJ1-5, with D tentatively TRBD1 (6 bases). The CDR3 length is 16 residues. V dropped 0 bases and J dropped 1 base, with 10 bases sitting between them. The germline CDR1 and CDR2 sequences are MNHEY and SMNVEV (reference sequence). In nucleotides, the CDR3 is TGTGCCAGCAGTTTATCCGCCGGGACAAGCAATCAGCCCCAGCATTTT. This gives the protein CASSLSAGTSNQPQHF.

The chain combines TRBV10-3 with TRBJ2-1; TRBD2 aligns across 12 bases. Trimming removed 4 bases from V and 9 bases from J; junction bases left unmatched: 10. Germline values: CDR1 ENHRY, CDR2 SYGVKD. This CDR3 contains 16 residues. The CDR3 spells CAISGAGLAGIREQFF. CDR3 bases: TGTGCCATCAGTGGGGCCGGACTAGCGGGGATCCGTGAGCAGTTCTTC.

This clone was detected only once. CDR3 loop: CASSRQKGTEAFF. CDR3 sequence (DNA): TGTGCCAGCAGCCGACAGAAGGGCACTGAAGCTTTCTTT. This rearrangement joins TRBV7-3 to TRBJ1-1, with a weak D call TRBD1 (5 bases). Trimming stripped 5 bases from V and 4 bases from J, with 11 bases between. The CDR3 totals 13 residues. Germline CDR1 and CDR2: SGHTA and FQGTGA.

The CDR3: CASGQGARTDTQYF. CDR3 bases: TGTGCCTCTGGACAGGGGGCGCGTACAGATACGCAGTATTTT. This chain links TRBV10-3 with TRBJ2-3; 11 bases agree with TRBD1. J gave up 3 bases and V 11 bases, and 7 bases lay outside the gene matches. Germline CDR1 is ENHRY and CDR2 is SYGVKD. The CDR3 runs 14 residues.

This chain uses TRBV28 with TRBJ1-2, with TRBD1 identical over 12 bases. The CDR3 spans 17 residues. Looked up from germline, CDR1 is MDHEN and CDR2 is SYDVKM. V was clipped by 8 bases and J by 0 bases; unmatched bases: 10. This CDR3 reads CASFAWGQGASNYGYTF. The DNA for the CDR3 is TGTGCCAGCTTTGCTTGGGGACAGGGGGCTTCTAACTATGGCTACACCTTC.

The chain has TRBV30 and TRBJ1-6; D remains unclear. Germline values: CDR1 GTSNPN, CDR2 SVGIG (reference sequence). The CDR3 runs 15 residues. Trimming took 2 bases from V and 9 from J, leaving 17 bases between them. CDR3 nucleotide sequence: TGTGCCTGGAGTACATACGGAGGTCTTGGTTCACCCCTCCACTTT. It codes for CAWSTYGGLGSPLHF.

The V call is TRBV11-2, the J call TRBJ1-3; no firm D call. CDR3 length: 14 amino acids. Germline lookup yields CDR1 SGHAT and CDR2 FQNNGV. The V and J ends lost 4 bases and 2 bases respectively, with 9 bases between them. In DNA, the CDR3 is TGTGCCAGCAGCTGGGAGGCCCCTGGAAACACCATATATTTT. It codes for CASSWEAPGNTIYF. The full variable domain, its missing parts supplied by reference TRBV11-2 and TRBJ1-3, is EAGVAQSPRYKIIEKRQSVAFWCNPISGHATLYWYQQILGQGPKLLIQFQNNGVVDDSQLPKDRFSAERLKGVDSTLKIQPAKLEDSAVYLCASSWEAPGNTIYFGEGSWLTVV.

This sequence joins TRBV30 and TRBJ2-3; D unclear. The germline V gene encodes CDR1 GTSNPN and CDR2 SVGIG (reference sequence). The V and J ends lost 0 bases and 3 bases respectively, with 13 bases between them. The CDR3 has 15 amino acids. CDR3 coding DNA: TGTGCCTGGAGTGTAGGAGTGTTTGGAACAGATACGCAGTATTTT. Amino acids: CAWSVGVFGTDTQYF.

The J gene is TRBJ1-6, the V gene TRBV6-5; a weak D match, TRBD1 (6 bases). Germline loops: CDR1 MNHEY, CDR2 SVGAGI. The CDR3 spans 15 residues. V was clipped by 5 bases and J by 8 bases, with 16 bases between them. CDR3 coding DNA: TGTGCCAGCAGTCAAGGGCTACACAGGGATTCACCCCTCCACTTT. Residues: CASSQGLHRDSPLHF.

The genes are TRBV29-1 and TRBJ2-3; possible D gene TRBD1, 5 bases. Trimming cost V 6 bases and J 6 bases, with 16 bases left between them. Germline V gives CDR1 SQVTM, CDR2 ANQGSEA. The CDR3 is 13 amino acids. DNA of the CDR3: TGCAGCGTGGGGCTAGTCGCGTCGGATACGCAGTATTTT. Its translation is CSVGLVASDTQYF.

The chain has TRBV19 and TRBJ1-5, with 10 bases that match TRBD1. This CDR3 is 16 amino acids long. The junction had 5 bases not matched to a gene; V was cut back by 2 bases and J by 4 bases. CDR1 and CDR2 (germline): LNHDA, SQIVND (reference sequence). The CDR3 coding sequence is TGTGCCAGTAGTATAACGGACAGGGGGGTAAATCAGCCCCAGCATTTT. Its translation: CASSITDRGVNQPQHF. Filled out from reference TRBV19 and TRBJ1-5, the complete variable domain reads DGGITQSPKYLFRKEGQNVTLSCEQNLNHDAMYWYRQDPGQGLRLIYYSQIVNDFQKGDIAEGYSVSREKKESFPLTVTSAQKNPTAFYLCASSITDRGVNQPQHFGDGTRLSIL.

The chain couples TRBV7-2 to TRBJ2-5; the match to TRBD1 covers 7 bases. Trimming took 1 base from V and 4 from J; bases not matched to a gene: 6. Germline assignment: CDR1 SGHTA and CDR2 FQGNSA. The CDR3 is made up of 15 amino acids. CDR3 DNA: TGTGCCAGCAGCTTAGGCGGACAGGCCGCAGAGACCCAGTACTTC. Translating gives CASSLGGQAAETQYF.

V usage is TRBV11-3 and J usage is TRBJ2-1, with 9 bases aligning to TRBD2. With 6 bases clipped from V and 2 bases from J, the junction kept 8 bases outside the gene matches. This CDR3 region has 16 residues. CDR1 and CDR2 from the germline V gene are SGHNT and YENEEA. The CDR3 spells CASSSRGGKTYNEQFF. As DNA, the CDR3 is TGTGCCAGCAGTTCGCGGGGGGGTAAAACCTACAATGAGCAGTTCTTC.

This chain links TRBV4-1 with TRBJ2-7; 7 nucleotides match TRBD1. CDR3 length: 15 residues. The ends lost 3 bases at V and 3 bases at J; junction bases unmatched: 8. Looked up from germline, CDR1 is MGHRA and CDR2 is YSYEKL. DNA for the CDR3: TGCGCCAGCAGCCACTCACAGGGGTACTTCTACGAGCAGTACTTC. Translated: CASSHSQGYFYEQYF.

This clone has a handful of counts. This chain uses TRBV27 with TRBJ2-3; a possible D gene is TRBD2 (5 bases). V lost 3 bases and J lost 9, with 19 bases in between. Germline V CDR1 and CDR2: MNHEY, SMNVEV (reference sequence). This CDR3 has 15 residues. CDR3 loop: CASSLVRLASVTQYF. CDR3 DNA sequence: TGTGCCAGCAGTTTGGTCCGGCTAGCCTCCGTCACGCAGTATTTT.

This clone showed up just once. The J gene is TRBJ2-1, the V gene TRBV4-1, with 11 bases matching TRBD1. The germline CDR1 and CDR2 sequences are MGHRA and YSYEKL. This CDR3 is 15 amino acids long. The ends lost 3 bases at V and 3 bases at J; junction bases unmatched: 1. The CDR3 DNA follows: TGCGCCAGCAGCCAGGACAGGGGGCTCTACAATGAGCAGTTCTTC. Amino acid sequence: CASSQDRGLYNEQFF.

The genes are TRBV4-3 and TRBJ2-3, with TRBD2 identical over 8 bases. Germline lookup yields CDR1 LGHNA and CDR2 YSLEER. J was trimmed by 2 bases and V by 4 bases; bases with no gene match: 8. The CDR3 is made up of 16 amino acids. The CDR3 DNA is TGCGCCAGCAGCCCCGGGGGGGGCAGGGACACAGATACGCAGTATTTT. Translated: CASSPGGGRDTDTQYF.

This chain connects TRBV6-5 to TRBJ2-5, with 10 bases fitting TRBD2. The CDR3 length is 14 residues. The ends lost 6 bases at V and 2 bases at J; junction bases unmatched: 3. Germline CDR1 and CDR2: MNHEY and SVGAGI. CDR3 amino acids: CASRRLAGQETQYF. CDR3 in DNA: TGTGCCAGCAGACGACTAGCGGGTCAAGAGACCCAGTACTTC.

There are a few counts of this clone. The genes are TRBV10-3 and TRBJ1-1; D gene unclear. Germline assignment: CDR1 ENHRY and CDR2 SYGVKD. Trimming took 4 bases from V and 6 from J, leaving 9 bases between them. This CDR3 has 12 residues. The CDR3: CAISGAGAEAFF. In DNA, the CDR3 is TGTGCCATCAGTGGGGCAGGCGCTGAAGCTTTCTTT.

This chain connects TRBV6-5 to TRBJ1-2; 8 nucleotides match TRBD1. Germline CDR1 MNHEY, CDR2 SVGAGI. This CDR3 region has 13 residues. V trimming: 6 bases; J trimming: 4 bases; junction bases outside the gene matches: 4. The CDR3 nucleotides read TGTGCCAGCAGCCCAGGGGGCGGCTATGGCTACACCTTC. It encodes CASSPGGGYGYTF.

In the case of this clone: Other nucleotide sequences from this sample produce the same CDR3. This chain connects TRBV5-1 to TRBJ2-3, with TRBD2 matching 7 bases. The ends lost 1 base at V and 6 bases at J; junction bases unmatched: 5. The CDR3 runs to 14 residues. Germline CDR1 SGHRS, CDR2 YFSETQ. CDR3 sequence reads: CASSLSSGGDTQYF. As DNA, the CDR3 is TGCGCCAGCAGCTTGTCTAGCGGAGGGGATACGCAGTATTTT. The complete variable domain, with remaining parts taken from reference TRBV5-1 and TRBJ2-3, reads KAGVTQTPRYLIKTRGQQVTLSCSPISGHRSVSWYQQTPGQGLQFLFEYFSETQRNKGNFPGRFSGRQFSNSRSEMNVSTLELGDSALYLCASSLSSGGDTQYFGPGTRLTVL.